Presented here are 11 T cell receptor beta chains from one specimen sequenced in a study of shared clonotypes between healthy human individuals (dated by TCRdb to 2018 to 2021). The library was obtained by the immunoSEQ multiplex PCR assay. Drawn from immuneACCESS, this table holds only the in-frame rearrangements with V and J called that TCRdb kept. Clones are partly lost; checked studies trace under half to an unresolved V gene and leave the rest unexplained. Across this sample there are 450,000 to 550,000 clones, with approximately 79% seen only once. Around 13% of the sample rests with the top ten. The specimen was PBMCs. Receptor source: a woman aged 35 to 49 in good health. Some clones in this sample may be carry-over from other donors' samples.

As to this clone: Compared with germline, one end of the junction differs, possibly owing to a read error. At the DNA level, this CDR3 is encoded by other sequences in the same sample as well. The chain is built from TRBV6-5 and TRBJ1-1, with D maybe TRBD1 (6 bases). Germline CDR1 and CDR2: MNHEY and SVGAGI. The CDR3 is 14 amino acids. This chain's CDR3 is CASSSQGWNTEAFF. The CDR3 nucleotides read TGCGCCAGCAGCTCACAGGGATGGAACACTGAAGCTTTCTTT.

The chain recombines TRBV15 with TRBJ1-3; D ambiguous. The V end lost 2 bases, the J end lost 5 bases, and 13 bases lay between the germline ends. CDR1 LNHNV and CDR2 YYDKDF come from the germline V gene (reference sequence). This CDR3 comprises 15 residues. Here the CDR3 DNA reads TGTGCCACCAGCAGAATAACCAGCCCCCGAAACACCATATATTTT. Amino acid sequence: CATSRITSPRNTIYF.

V gene TRBV6-6 combines with J gene TRBJ1-5; D unresolved. Germline lookup yields CDR1 MNHNY and CDR2 SVGAGI (reference sequence). Trimming removed 6 bases at V and 5 bases at J, with 8 bases between. The CDR3 totals 12 residues. This CDR3 reads CASSPRDQPQHF. The CDR3 nucleotides read TGTGCCAGCAGCCCGCGCGATCAGCCCCAGCATTTT.

The chain is built from TRBV6-6 and TRBJ1-4; the D gene is possibly TRBD1 (5 bases). Germline V gene sequence: CDR1 MNHNY, CDR2 SVGAGI (reference sequence). The CDR3 loop spans 14 amino acids. V dropped 8 bases and J dropped 0 bases, with 10 bases sitting between them. The CDR3 region has the DNA TGTGCCAGCGGTACGGGGCCAACTAATGAAAAACTGTTTTTT. Translation gives CASGTGPTNEKLFF.

Turning to this clone: A far more abundant clone sits one base away, making this likely a read error. The chain couples TRBV5-6 to TRBJ2-2, with D hard to call. Trimming stripped 5 bases from V and 7 bases from J, with 9 bases between. This CDR3 spans 12 amino acids. CDR1 and CDR2 (germline): SGHDT, YYEEEE. CDR3 sequence reads: CASRVNGGELFF. In DNA form, the CDR3 reads TGTGCCAGCAGGGTGAATGGCGGGGAGCTGTTTTTT.

This clone has only a few counts. The chain combines TRBV6-1 with TRBJ2-2, with TRBD2 as a possible D gene (6 bases). CDR1 is MNHNS, CDR2 SASEGT, per germline. The CDR3 is made up of 15 amino acids. The ends were cut back, 6 bases at V and 5 bases at J, with 16 bases in the middle. CDR3 protein: CASRQGGAETGELFF. The CDR3 DNA reads TGTGCCAGCAGGCAAGGAGGGGCGGAGACCGGGGAGCTGTTTTTT.

The chain carries TRBV28 and TRBJ2-5; possibly TRBD2 for D (5 bases). Between the trimmed V and J ends, which lost 3 bases and 6 bases, there was a span of 14 bases. Germline lookup yields CDR1 MDHEN and CDR2 SYDVKM. The CDR3 sequence is 14 residues long. DNA for the CDR3: TGTGCCAGCAGTTTCATCGCGGGTACGAAGACCCAGTACTTC. Its translation: CASSFIAGTKTQYF. Looking up the rest from reference TRBV28 and TRBJ2-5 gives the full variable domain: DVKVTQSSRYLVKRTGEKVFLECVQDMDHENMFWYRQDPGLGLRLIYFSYDVKMKEKGDIPEGYSVSREKKERFSLILESASTNQTSMYLCASSFIAGTKTQYFGPGTRLLVL.

This clone showed up just once. The chain has TRBV5-1 and TRBJ2-1; no clear D. Germline assignment: CDR1 SGHRS and CDR2 YFSETQ. The CDR3 has 14 amino acids. Trimming cost V 2 bases and J 4 bases, with 10 bases left between them. The CDR3 protein is CASSFKGAYNEQFF. The CDR3 coding sequence is TGCGCCAGCAGCTTTAAAGGAGCATACAATGAGCAGTTCTTC.

The chain combines TRBV9 with TRBJ1-1; no definite D call. V was cut by 7 bases and J by 0 bases, with 7 bases left in between. Germline V gene lookup returns CDR1 SGDLS and CDR2 YYNGEE. This CDR3 contains 12 residues. Here the CDR3 DNA reads TGTGCCAGCTCCATGCTGAACACTGAAGCTTTCTTT. As protein: CASSMLNTEAFF. Together with reference TRBV9 and TRBJ1-1, the CDR3 gives the full variable domain: DSGVTQTPKHLITATGQRVTLRCSPRSGDLSVYWYQQSLDQGLQFLIQYYNGEERAKGNILERFSAQQFPDLHSELNLSSLELGDSALYFCASSMLNTEAFFGQGTRLTVV.

V gene TRBV6-1 combines with J gene TRBJ1-1; no clear D. CDR3 length: 14 amino acids. Looked up from germline, CDR1 is MNHNS and CDR2 is SASEGT. V was trimmed by 2 bases and J by 1 base, leaving 8 bases between them. The CDR3 loop is CASSEYGRNTEAFF. The CDR3 DNA reads as TGTGCCAGCAGTGAATACGGCAGGAACACTGAAGCTTTCTTT.

The chain uses TRBV6-5 and TRBJ1-2, with D possibly being TRBD1 (6 bases). The CDR3 has 15 amino acids. CDR1 is MNHEY, CDR2 SVGAGI, per germline. V lost 2 bases and J lost 7, with 17 bases in between. In DNA, the CDR3 is TGTGCCAGCAGTTACCGACCGGACAGCGGTGGTGGCTACACCTTC. Translation gives CASSYRPDSGGGYTF.